There are a few counts of the clone carrying this T cell receptor beta chain. The sample originates from a study of T-cell reconstitution after alpha-beta-depleted transplantation in children. Using unique molecular identifiers, the investigators prepared the TCRbeta library. TCRdb re-called the PCR reads with MiXCR, one entry per CDR3 protein. The table lists hundreds of thousands of distinct CDR3 sequences, roughly 17% of them singletons. From germline, CDR1 is DFQATT and CDR2 SNEGSKA (reference sequence). CDR3 size: 13 residues. The V gene lost 6 bases and the J gene lost 5 bases, with 14 bases spanning the gap.

The rearrangement uses TRBV20-1 and TRBJ2-1; D assignment may be TRBD1 or TRBD2 (5 bases each). Sequences were derived from PBMCs from the stem cell graft donor, sampled from the stem cell graft. The source of this sequence is a human donor who donated a stem cell graft to a child with acute myeloid leukemia. CDR3 region: CSALSRENNEQFF. Written as DNA, the CDR3 is TGCAGTGCCCTAAGCAGGGAGAACAATGAGCAGTTCTTC.